The 18 T cell receptor beta chains below all came from one sample that was sequenced in a study of T cells after yellow fever vaccination. TCRdb re-analysed the 5' RACE reads in MiXCR, keeping a single row per CDR3 protein. The sample consists of 320,000 or so distinct CDR3 sequences, roughly 7.5% of them appearing once. Material: PBMCs, obtained about 49 days after the first yellow fever vaccination. All receptors derive from a man aged 18-30 years who received the YFV17D yellow fever vaccine.

This clonotype has a handful of counts. The CDR3 DNA follows: TGTGCCAGCAGTTTACGACAGGCGAGCTCCTACAATGAGCAGTTCTTC. It codes for CASSLRQASSYNEQFF. The chain employs TRBV27 and TRBJ2-1, with D possibly TRBD1 on 6 matching bases. CDR1 is MNHEY, CDR2 SMNVEV, per germline (reference sequence). The CDR3 runs to 16 residues. Between the trimmed V and J ends, which lost 2 bases and 0 bases, there was a span of 11 bases.

This clonotype has ten or more counts. The chain employs TRBV12-3 or TRBV12-4 and TRBJ2-2; 8 nucleotides line up with TRBD1. The CDR3 is 16 residues long. After removal of 4 bases from V and 0 bases from J, the junction contained 4 bases not matched to a gene. CDR3 sequence (DNA): TGTGCCAGCAGTTCGCAGGGGGCATCGAACACCGGGGAGCTGTTTTTT. This codes for CASSSQGASNTGELFF.

The V gene is TRBV9, the J gene TRBJ2-2, with D possibly TRBD1 on 6 matching bases. Trimming left V 0 bases short and J 1 base short, with 10 bases between. The CDR3 totals 16 residues. Germline V lookup: CDR1 SGDLS, CDR2 YYNGEE. The CDR3 DNA sequence: TGTGCCAGCAGCGTAGTTAAACAGGGGAACACCGGGGAGCTGTTTTTT. As protein: CASSVVKQGNTGELFF.

J is TRBJ2-7 and V is TRBV5-1; tentatively, D is TRBD2 (5 bases). The CDR3 runs to 13 residues. Deletions cut 3 bases from V and 5 bases from J, with 12 bases between. From germline, CDR1 is SGHRS and CDR2 YFSETQ. The CDR3, as DNA: TGCGCCAGCAGCTCCGCCGAGGGTCACGAGCAGTACGTC. This sequence encodes CASSSAEGHEQYV.

This clonotype was seen more than once but under ten times. V and J are TRBV13 and TRBJ2-3; D unresolved. Trimming shortened V by 0 bases and J by 0 bases, and 10 bases separated the two germline ends. The CDR3 consists of 16 residues. Germline V gives CDR1 PRHDT, CDR2 FYEKMQ (reference sequence). The CDR3 sequence: CASSLGAFRSTDTQYF. The CDR3 DNA reads as TGTGCCAGCAGCTTAGGCGCGTTCCGAAGCACAGATACGCAGTATTTT.

This clonotype has only a few counts. One end of the junction varies from germline; a read error may be responsible. This chain uses TRBV5-1 with TRBJ2-1, with a tentative D call TRBD1 (6 bases). The CDR3 spans 14 residues. CDR1 and CDR2 (germline): SGHRS, YFSETQ. CDR3 amino acids: CASRLGAENNEQFF. CDR3 coding DNA: TGCGCCAGCAGGTTGGGGGCAGAGAACAATGAGCAGTTCTTC.

Points on this clonotype: Here the CDR3 omits its conserved ending phenylalanine or tryptophan, so a read error is the likely source. The V gene is TRBV7-7, the J gene TRBJ2-5; 7 nucleotides align to TRBD2. The V and J ends lost 2 bases and 3 bases, in that order; junction bases with no gene match: 6. CDR1 SSHAT and CDR2 FNYEAQ come from the germline V gene (reference sequence). The CDR3 is 15 residues long. CDR3 residues: CASSLIERGEETQYS. The CDR3 coding sequence is TGTGCCAGCAGCTTAATAGAACGGGGGGAAGAGACCCAGTACTCC.

This clonotype was seen only a few times. The gene calls are TRBV20-1 and TRBJ1-6; D is unresolved. V lost 6 bases, J lost 0 bases, and 12 bases lay in between. The CDR3 runs 15 residues. CDR1 is DFQATT and CDR2 is SNEGSKA in the germline V gene (reference sequence). The CDR3 nucleotides read TGCAGTGCCCGGAAGGACCCCTCCTATAATTCACCCCTCCACTTT. Amino acid sequence: CSARKDPSYNSPLHF.

The chain has TRBV15 and TRBJ1-2; D is unresolved. Trimming left V 0 bases short and J 2 bases short, with 7 bases between. This CDR3 is 14 amino acids long. Germline-derived CDR1 and CDR2 are LNHNV and YYDKDF (reference sequence). Here the CDR3 DNA reads TGTGCCACCAGCAGAGATCGGGAAAACTATGGCTACACCTTC. Its protein is CATSRDRENYGYTF.

This clonotype was detected only a few times. This chain connects TRBV6-1 to TRBJ2-2, with D possibly TRBD2 on 5 matching bases. Germline CDR1 MNHNS, CDR2 SASEGT. This CDR3 comprises 16 residues. V lost 7 bases, J lost 2 bases, and 17 bases lay in between. The CDR3 loop reads CASTERGDINTGELFF. The CDR3 nucleotides read TGTGCCAGCACAGAACGGGGAGATATTAACACCGGGGAGCTGTTTTTT.

This clonotype was counted a few times. The chain combines TRBV6-5 with TRBJ1-5; D call uncertain. The CDR3 extends over 13 amino acids. From germline, CDR1 is MNHEY and CDR2 SVGAGI. V lost 0 bases, J lost 4 bases, and 4 bases lay in between. The CDR3 protein is CASSYSRNQPQHF. CDR3 nucleotides: TGTGCCAGCAGTTACTCGCGTAATCAGCCCCAGCATTTT.

The chain uses TRBV3-1 and TRBJ2-1; 12 nucleotides align to TRBD1. This CDR3 has 14 residues. Germline assignment: CDR1 LGHDT and CDR2 YNNKEL (reference sequence). Trimming at V came to 6 bases and at J to 10 bases, leaving 7 bases not matched to a gene. The CDR3 DNA follows: TGTGCCAGCAGTCCCGGGACAGGGGGCTGGGAGCAGTTCTTC. Residues: CASSPGTGGWEQFF.

There are a few counts of this clonotype. The J gene is TRBJ1-5, the V gene TRBV5-6; D remains unclear. This CDR3 is built from 13 residues. Deletions cut 2 bases from V and 5 bases from J, with 8 bases between. Looked up from germline, CDR1 is SGHDT and CDR2 is YYEEEE. The CDR3 DNA is TGTGCCAGCAGCTTCAACAGAGATCAGCCCCAGCATTTT. Its protein product is CASSFNRDQPQHF.

The chain uses TRBV3-1 and TRBJ2-6; D gene uncertain. The length of the CDR3 is 13 residues. Deletions cut 8 bases from V and 1 base from J, with 6 bases between. The germline gives CDR1 LGHDT, CDR2 YNNKEL (reference sequence). Here the CDR3 reads CASEESGANVLTF. The CDR3 coding sequence is TGTGCCAGCGAAGAATCTGGGGCCAACGTCCTGACTTTC.

This clonotype was counted at least ten times. The chain joins TRBV7-9 to TRBJ2-2; D is uncertain. The CDR3 loop spans 13 amino acids. The ends were cut back, 1 base at V and 4 bases at J, with 4 bases in the middle. The germline CDR1 and CDR2 sequences are SEHNR and FQNEAQ (reference sequence). Written as DNA, the CDR3 is TGTGCCAGCAGCTTAGGGAGCACCGGGGAGCTGTTTTTT. This translates into CASSLGSTGELFF.

This clonotype turned up a few times. The gene calls are TRBV3-1 and TRBJ2-5, with 11 bases aligning to TRBD2. CDR3 length equals 17 residues. The germline V gene has CDR1 LGHDT and CDR2 YNNKEL (reference sequence). The V segment lost 0 bases and the J segment 5 bases; nucleotides outside the gene matches: 8. CDR3 residues: CASSQDSPLAGGETQYF. CDR3 coding DNA: TGTGCCAGCAGCCAAGATTCCCCGCTAGCGGGGGGCGAGACCCAGTACTTC.

This clonotype was found a few times. The gene calls are TRBV6-1 and TRBJ1-4; D perhaps matches TRBD1 (6 bases). Germline V gene lookup returns CDR1 MNHNS and CDR2 SASEGT. The CDR3 covers 16 residues. Trimming left V 6 bases short and J 3 bases short, with 17 bases between. The CDR3 DNA sequence: TGTGCCAGCAGCAGGACAGCAGATACGGCTAATGAAAAACTGTTTTTT. Translating it yields CASSRTADTANEKLFF.

This sequence joins TRBV6-2 or TRBV6-3 and TRBJ1-1; 8 nucleotides line up with TRBD1. The germline V gene has CDR1 MNHEY and CDR2 SVGEGT. Unmatched junction bases numbered 4, after V lost 0 bases and J lost 1 base. This CDR3 is built from 16 residues. This CDR3 reads CASSYSTGTGNTEAFF. CDR3 sequence (DNA): TGTGCCAGCAGTTACTCGACAGGGACAGGGAACACTGAAGCTTTCTTT.